The 24 T cell receptor beta chains below were found in one sample sequenced in a study of PD-1 blockade in classical Hodgkin lymphoma. Data came from immunoSEQ multiplex PCR; TCRdb stores just in-frame clones and leaves some out. The sample lists more than 140,000 clones; just under 80% were seen once. All the patients suffered relapse after autologous stem cell transplantation, and brentuximab vedotin exposure differed. This specimen was peripheral blood mononuclear cells (PBMCs), taken before the second cycle of nivolumab. These receptors were obtained from a human donor with classical Hodgkin lymphoma.

The chain links TRBV6-5 to TRBJ1-5; no clear D. Germline V lookup: CDR1 MNHEY, CDR2 SVGAGI. Trimming removed 2 bases from V and 4 bases from J, with 6 bases in between. CDR3 length: 13 amino acids. CDR3 bases: TGTGCCAGCAGTTACGGGCAGAATCAGCCCCAGCATTTT. This encodes CASSYGQNQPQHF.

CDR3 protein: CASSDGVTQYF. The CDR3 nucleotides read TGTGCCAGCAGTGACGGTGTGACCCAGTACTTC. The chain uses TRBV6-4 and TRBJ2-5; D is unresolved. Germline V gene data show CDR1 as MRHNA and CDR2 as SNTAGT. Between the trimmed V and J ends, which lost 2 bases and 7 bases, there was a span of 5 bases. The CDR3 covers 11 residues.

V usage is TRBV29-1 and J usage is TRBJ1-2; TRBD1 is a possible D gene (5 bases). CDR1 is SQVTM, CDR2 ANQGSEA, per germline. There are 12 residues in the CDR3. V was shortened by 4 bases and J by 8 bases, with 14 bases between the two germline ends. In DNA, the CDR3 is TGCAGCGTTGCTGCAGGGAGGGGCGGCTACACCTTC. Protein product: CSVAAGRGGYTF.

This clone was counted only a few times. The rearrangement links TRBV30 to TRBJ1-2; TRBD1 matches at 12 bases. V lost 8 bases, J lost 1 base, and 2 bases stayed unmatched. Germline loops: CDR1 GTSNPN, CDR2 SVGIG (reference sequence). This CDR3 is built from 13 residues. CDR3 DNA: TGTGCCGGGACAGGGGGCCATAACTATGGCTACACCTTC. It specifies CAGTGGHNYGYTF.

CDR3 sequence: CASSLVASGGHSYEQYF. DNA for the CDR3: TGTGCCAGCAGCTTAGTGGCTAGCGGGGGCCACTCCTACGAGCAGTACTTC. The chain combines TRBV7-6 with TRBJ2-7; 10 positions match TRBD2. V was pared by 1 base and J by 0 bases, with 6 bases of the junction left unmatched. This CDR3 spans 17 amino acids. Looked up from germline, CDR1 is SGHVS and CDR2 is FNYEAQ.

The V gene is TRBV6-5, the J gene TRBJ2-7, with D perhaps TRBD1 (6 bases). V was trimmed by 2 bases and J by 3 bases, leaving 14 bases between them. In germline, CDR1 is MNHEY, CDR2 SVGAGI. The CDR3 has 15 residues. CDR3 region: CASSYVQGRLYEQYF. CDR3 nucleotide sequence: TGTGCCAGCAGTTACGTTCAGGGGCGGCTCTACGAGCAGTACTTC.

This clone was recorded once. The V call is TRBV19, the J call TRBJ2-3; D could derive from TRBD1 or TRBD2 (5 bases each). CDR3 length: 16 amino acids. V dropped 4 bases and J dropped 4 bases, with 18 bases sitting between them. Germline lookup yields CDR1 LNHDA and CDR2 SQIVND (reference sequence). CDR3 sequence: CASSTTTWRGADTQYF. Here the CDR3 DNA reads TGTGCCAGTAGTACCACCACTTGGCGAGGGGCAGATACGCAGTATTTT.

The chain couples TRBV7-3 to TRBJ2-5, with a tentative D call TRBD2 (6 bases). V gave up 5 bases and J gave up 7 bases, with 14 bases separating them. The CDR3 is 13 amino acids. Germline-derived CDR1 and CDR2 are SGHTA and FQGTGA. CDR3 region: CASSPDLGGTQYF. The CDR3 coding sequence is TGTGCCAGCAGCCCTGACCTGGGGGGGACCCAGTACTTC. The whole variable domain, filled in from reference TRBV7-3 and TRBJ2-5, reads GAGVSQTPSNKVTEKGKYVELRCDPISGHTALYWYRQSLGQGPEFLIYFQGTGAADDSGLPNDRFFAVRPEGSVSTLKIQRTERGDSAVYLCASSPDLGGTQYFGPGTRLLVL.

This clone turned up a few times. The CDR3 region is CASSRVGDYGYTF. The CDR3 nucleotides are TGTGCCAGTAGTAGAGTAGGGGACTATGGCTACACCTTC. This chain uses TRBV19 with TRBJ1-2; a possible D gene is TRBD1 (5 bases). The V gene's germline CDR1 is LNHDA and CDR2 SQIVND (reference sequence). This CDR3 is 13 amino acids long. Trimming left V 4 bases short and J 3 bases short, with 9 bases between.

The rearrangement joins TRBV5-4 to TRBJ2-5; TRBD1 agrees at 8 bases. Germline V gives CDR1 SGHNT, CDR2 YYREEE (reference sequence). V dropped 4 bases and J dropped 6; count of bases not matched to a gene: 11. This CDR3 comprises 15 residues. The CDR3 here is CASSTYQGAKKTQYF. CDR3 bases: TGTGCCAGCAGCACATATCAGGGGGCCAAAAAGACCCAGTACTTC. Complete variable domain (other parts from reference TRBV5-4 and TRBJ2-5): ETGVTQSPTHLIKTRGQQVTLRCSSQSGHNTVSWYQQALGQGPQFIFQYYREEENGRGNFPPRFSGLQFPNYSSELNVNALELDDSALYLCASSTYQGAKKTQYFGPGTRLLVL.

On this clone itself: Within the sample, other DNA sequences also encode this same CDR3. The chain couples TRBV6-5 to TRBJ1-5; no reliable D call. CDR3 size: 13 residues. Germline CDR1 is MNHEY and CDR2 is SVGAGI. Trimming removed 2 bases from V and 4 bases from J, with 6 bases in between. The DNA for the CDR3 is TGTGCCAGCAGTTACACAGCAAATCAGCCCCAGCATTTT. This gives the protein CASSYTANQPQHF.

As DNA, the CDR3 is TGTGCCAGCAGTATCAGCACAGATACGCAGTATTTT. Amino acids: CASSISTDTQYF. The V and J genes are TRBV6-5 and TRBJ2-3; D unresolved. The CDR3 has 12 amino acids. Deletions cut 5 bases from V and 0 bases from J, with 3 bases between. Germline values: CDR1 MNHEY, CDR2 SVGAGI.

V and J are TRBV6-1 and TRBJ2-3; 8 nucleotides line up with TRBD2. V lost 3 bases to trimming and J lost 0 bases; unmatched junction nucleotides: 2. CDR1 is MNHNS, CDR2 SASEGT, per germline. The CDR3 loop spans 15 amino acids. The CDR3 reads CASSDVAGSTDTQYF. CDR3 DNA sequence: TGTGCCAGCAGTGACGTAGCGGGGAGCACAGATACGCAGTATTTT.

The V call is TRBV19, the J call TRBJ1-2, with D hard to call. Deletions cut 8 bases from V and 2 bases from J, with 18 bases between. Germline assignment: CDR1 LNHDA and CDR2 SQIVND (reference sequence). The CDR3 consists of 15 residues. CDR3 sequence: CASHGLWSFNYGYTF. The CDR3 DNA sequence: TGTGCCAGTCACGGATTATGGTCGTTCAACTATGGCTACACCTTC.

This clone occurred a few times. The CDR3: CASSIGGGFQPQHF. CDR3 nucleotides: TGTGCCAGTAGTATAGGAGGAGGGTTTCAGCCCCAGCATTTT. The rearrangement uses TRBV19 and TRBJ1-5; D is ambiguous. The ends were cut back, 1 base at V and 6 bases at J, with 10 bases in the middle. Germline-derived CDR1 and CDR2 are LNHDA and SQIVND (reference sequence). The CDR3 runs 14 residues.

The chain is built from TRBV5-4 and TRBJ2-1, with D perhaps TRBD1 (6 bases). Germline assignment: CDR1 SGHNT and CDR2 YYREEE (reference sequence). This CDR3 region has 15 residues. V was clipped by 6 bases and J by 3 bases, with 16 bases between them. This CDR3 reads CASTDPWGHYNEQFF. The DNA for the CDR3 is TGTGCCAGCACCGATCCATGGGGGCACTACAATGAGCAGTTCTTC.

The chain has TRBV6-5 and TRBJ2-5; D possibly corresponds to TRBD2 (5 bases). The germline V gene has CDR1 MNHEY and CDR2 SVGAGI. There are 13 residues in the CDR3. The ends were cut back, 5 bases at V and 5 bases at J, with 12 bases in the middle. DNA of the CDR3: TGTGCCAGCAGTATGGGCACGGGGGAGACCCAGTACTTC. Translation gives CASSMGTGETQYF.

The rearrangement joins TRBV5-4 to TRBJ1-1; 9 nucleotides align to TRBD1. The CDR3 spans 15 residues. Germline CDR1 and CDR2: SGHNT and YYREEE (reference sequence). V lost 3 bases and J lost 1; bases outside the gene matches: 4. DNA for the CDR3: TGTGCCAGCAGCTCGGGGACAGGGCGGAACACTGAAGCTTTCTTT. Protein sequence: CASSSGTGRNTEAFF.

The chain has TRBV29-1 and TRBJ2-4, with a possible D match to TRBD2 (5 bases). The CDR3 length is 15 residues. The V and J ends lost 2 bases and 3 bases respectively, with 14 bases between them. Germline CDR1 and CDR2: SQVTM and ANQGSEA. The CDR3 loop reads CSVERGGGLKNIQYF. DNA of the CDR3: TGCAGCGTTGAACGTGGAGGTGGCCTCAAAAACATTCAGTACTTC. Combining the CDR3 with reference TRBV29-1 and TRBJ2-4 gives the whole variable domain SAVISQKPSRDICQRGTSLTIQCQVDSQVTMMFWYRQQPGQSLTLIATANQGSEATYESGFVIDKFPISRPNLTFSTLTVSNMSPEDSSIYLCSVERGGGLKNIQYFGAGTRLSVL.

The V call is TRBV4-1, the J call TRBJ1-2, with unresolved D. Germline V gives CDR1 MGHRA, CDR2 YSYEKL. There are 15 residues in the CDR3. The V end lost 3 bases, the J end lost 5 bases, and 16 bases lay between the germline ends. CDR3 sequence: CASSQAVALEYGYTF. As DNA, the CDR3 is TGCGCCAGCAGCCAGGCCGTGGCCCTAGAGTATGGCTACACCTTC.

This clone appeared a few times. This chain links TRBV28 with TRBJ1-5, with a possible D match to TRBD1 (6 bases). V lost 10 bases and J 6 bases, leaving 19 bases between the germline ends. This CDR3 contains 14 residues. The germline CDR1 and CDR2 sequences are MDHEN and SYDVKM. The CDR3 coding sequence is TGTGCCACCAGGGGTGGGGGGGCGGTTCAGCCCCAGCATTTT. It is translated as CATRGGGAVQPQHF.

This clone has a handful of counts. The V gene is TRBV10-2, the J gene TRBJ1-4; D is unresolved. V was cut by 3 bases and J by 8 bases, with 10 bases left in between. The germline gives CDR1 WSHSY, CDR2 SAAADI. This CDR3 has 13 residues. CDR3 sequence (DNA): TGCGCCAGCAGTGACCTAACCCGAGAAAAACTGTTTTTT. Translated, it gives CASSDLTREKLFF.

V gene TRBV6-5 combines with J gene TRBJ2-5, with 10 bases identical to TRBD2. Trimming removed 1 base from V and 7 bases from J; junction bases left unmatched: 6. CDR1 MNHEY and CDR2 SVGAGI come from the germline V gene. This CDR3 is built from 15 residues. DNA of the CDR3: TGTGCCAGCAGTTACTTCCTAGCGGGGGAGGGGACCCAGTACTTC. Protein sequence: CASSYFLAGEGTQYF.

CDR3 bases: TGCGCCAGCAGCCAGGCGTCCAACTATGGCTACACCTTC. It translates to CASSQASNYGYTF. This sequence joins TRBV5-1 and TRBJ1-2; D is unclear. V gave up 4 bases and J gave up 2 bases, with 9 bases separating them. The CDR3 loop spans 13 amino acids. Germline V gene lookup returns CDR1 SGHRS and CDR2 YFSETQ.